This paragraph covers one T cell receptor (beta chain) sequence. Its matching antigen is unknown. The study ran its PCR with 60 Vbeta and 13 Jbeta primers. Here immunoSEQ multiplex PCR was the method, and the copy in TCRdb shows in-frame clones only, minus some. Its table records 130,000 or so clones. Germline CDR1 reads ENHRY; CDR2 reads SYGVKD. The CDR3 contains 12 residues. Trimming pared 3 bases from V and 7 bases from J, leaving 7 bases between. The data were taken from a study of cytomegalovirus exposure and HLA in healthy donors. Broader study findings: In a later analysis, donors in an Asian-associated ancestry cluster reportedly had fewer N-insertions in productive TCRs than the cohort mean. The study had only CMV serostatus as immune exposure information. Several V segments, TRBV6-2 and TRBV6-3 among them, could not be told apart and were dropped.

V gene TRBV10-3 combines with J gene TRBJ2-1; the D is unclear. This clonotype originated in a woman between 18 and 30 years old in good health and CMV-seronegative. The source material was PBMCs. The CDR3 reads CAISDHENEQFF. Written as DNA, the CDR3 is TGTGCCATCAGTGATCATGAGAATGAGCAGTTCTTC.